This TCR beta chain was identified during a study of PD-1 blockade in classical Hodgkin lymphoma. The CDR3 is 16 residues long. In germline, CDR1 is SGHVS, CDR2 FNYEAQ. Germline trimming cut 3 bases from V and 5 bases from J; bases unmatched to any gene: 8. The assay was immunoSEQ multiplex PCR, and TCRdb's table has in-frame clones only and misses some. The sample lists around 28,000 clones; roughly 70% were seen once. Each and every patient relapsed after autologous stem cell transplantation, and patients got differing brentuximab vedotin exposure. The TCR was taken from a human donor with classical Hodgkin lymphoma. The sample here was peripheral blood mononuclear cells (PBMCs), taken before the second cycle of nivolumab. This sequence joins TRBV7-6 and TRBJ2-3; 10 bases are shared with TRBD2. The CDR3 sequence: CASSLGSGGALDTQYF. CDR3 coding DNA: TGTGCCAGCAGCTTGGGGAGCGGGGGGGCCTTAGATACGCAGTATTTT.